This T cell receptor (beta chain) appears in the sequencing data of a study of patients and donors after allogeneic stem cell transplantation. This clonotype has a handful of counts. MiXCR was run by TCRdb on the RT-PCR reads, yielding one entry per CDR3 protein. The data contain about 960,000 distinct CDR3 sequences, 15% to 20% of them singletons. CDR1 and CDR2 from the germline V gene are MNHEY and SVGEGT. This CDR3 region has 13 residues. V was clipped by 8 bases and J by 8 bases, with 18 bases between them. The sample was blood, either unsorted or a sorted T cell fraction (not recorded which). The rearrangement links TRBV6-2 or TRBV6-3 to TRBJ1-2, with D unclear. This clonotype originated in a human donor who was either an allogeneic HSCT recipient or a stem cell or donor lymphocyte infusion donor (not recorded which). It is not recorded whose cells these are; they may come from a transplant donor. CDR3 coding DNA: TGTGCCAGCCACCTTGAAAGGTCCCGAGGCTACACCTTC. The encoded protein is CASHLERSRGYTF.